This T cell receptor beta chain appears in the sequencing data of a study of blood T cell repertoires in COVID-19. Overall study: Samples representing acute and convalescent COVID-19 were sourced from the United States, Italy and Spain. T cells, B-cell-depleted T cells, or PBMCs provided the cDNA or gDNA that served as material.

This clone was seen once. Data came from immunoSEQ multiplex PCR; TCRdb stores just in-frame clones and leaves some out. The table has about 120,000 clones, 85% to 90% seen once; the top ten hold 0.75% to 0.9%. The CDR3 length is 11 residues. The V end was cut by 5 bases, the J end by 10 bases, with 11 bases between. Germline assignment: CDR1 MDHEN and CDR2 SYDVKM. The specimen was peripheral blood. This TCR derives from a woman aged 45-65 years with active or convalescent COVID-19. This chain connects TRBV28 to TRBJ1-1, with D possibly TRBD1 on 6 matching bases. In nucleotides, the CDR3 is TGTGCCAGCAGTCTACAGGGCACAGCTTTCTTT. Translated, it gives CASSLQGTAFF.